The 32 T cell receptor beta chains listed next were all sequenced from one sample in a study of CD8+ T cells in alopecia areata. The treatment is: oral pan-JAK inhibitor, 5-10 mg twice daily. TCR sequencing used cDNA made by reverse transcription of extracted RNA. Profiled with immunoSEQ multiplex PCR; TCRdb holds only in-frame clones, not every one. This table holds about 190,000 clones, roughly 60% found once. The material was CD4+ T cells sorted from blood, obtained at week 24, from a patient treated with tofacitinib. The receptors here all came from a human donor with alopecia areata.

This clone turned up a few times. The V gene is TRBV28, the J gene TRBJ1-6, with a weak D call TRBD1 (6 bases). V lost 4 bases and J lost 14, with 12 bases in between. There are 12 residues in the CDR3. Germline V gene sequence: CDR1 MDHEN, CDR2 SYDVKM. The CDR3 bases are TGTGCCAGCAGTTCCCTTGGACAGACCCTCCACTTT. Encoded protein: CASSSLGQTLHF.

In this sample, this clone turned up a few times. One end of the junction is discordant with germline, which a read error may explain. DNA for the CDR3: TGTGCCAGCAGGAGATGGGGAGGGAACCCCGGGGAGCTGTTTTTT. Its protein product is CASRRWGGNPGELFF. The V gene is TRBV28, the J gene TRBJ2-2, with 7 bases lining up with TRBD2. This CDR3 contains 15 residues. Germline CDR1 is MDHEN and CDR2 is SYDVKM.

This chain links TRBV6-5 with TRBJ1-1; D is uncertain. Germline V gene lookup returns CDR1 MNHEY and CDR2 SVGAGI. V shed 0 bases and J shed 0 bases, with 11 bases lying between them. The CDR3 loop spans 16 amino acids. The CDR3 is CASSYSLETLNTEAFF. CDR3 coding DNA: TGTGCCAGCAGTTACTCCCTAGAGACTCTGAACACTGAAGCTTTCTTT.

This chain links TRBV20-1 with TRBJ2-7; a weak D match, TRBD2 (5 bases). The CDR3 is made up of 11 amino acids. The ends were cut back, 6 bases at V and 5 bases at J, with 11 bases in the middle. Germline CDR1 is DFQATT and CDR2 is SNEGSKA (reference sequence). CDR3 loop: CSARLRDEQYF. DNA of the CDR3: TGCAGTGCGAGGCTGAGGGACGAGCAGTACTTC.

This clone has just a few counts. This chain joins TRBV7-9 and TRBJ2-5; no clear D. This CDR3 has 15 amino acids. Germline V CDR1 and CDR2: SEHNR, FQNEAQ (reference sequence). Trimming took off 4 bases at V and 0 bases at J, with 12 bases between the two ends. This CDR3 is CASSSGRSYQETQYF. CDR3 DNA sequence: TGTGCCAGCAGCTCAGGACGGTCTTACCAAGAGACCCAGTACTTC.

The chain links TRBV11-2 to TRBJ2-1, with no clear D. The CDR3 runs 12 residues. Trimming cost V 1 base and J 15 bases, with 13 bases left between them. Germline CDR1 is SGHAT and CDR2 is FQNNGV. The CDR3 protein is CASSLALSIRFF. Written as DNA, the CDR3 is TGTGCCAGCAGCTTAGCTCTTAGCATTCGGTTCTTC.

This sequence joins TRBV2 and TRBJ1-1, with a weak D call TRBD1 (5 bases). Deletions cut 3 bases from V and 0 bases from J, with 8 bases between. The CDR3 totals 14 residues. The germline V gene has CDR1 SNHLY and CDR2 FYNNEI. The CDR3 coding sequence is TGTGCCAGCAGTGAGGACACAGTGAACACTGAAGCTTTCTTT. The encoded protein is CASSEDTVNTEAFF.

This chain joins TRBV19 and TRBJ1-5, with D possibly TRBD1 on 5 matching bases. Germline V gene data show CDR1 as LNHDA and CDR2 as SQIVND (reference sequence). V was trimmed by 7 bases and J by 5 bases, leaving 18 bases between them. The CDR3 runs to 15 residues. CDR3 protein: CASKGQHISDQPQHF. As DNA, the CDR3 is TGTGCCAGTAAGGGGCAGCACATATCAGATCAGCCCCAGCATTTT. Variable domain in full (rest from reference TRBV19 and TRBJ1-5): DGGITQSPKYLFRKEGQNVTLSCEQNLNHDAMYWYRQDPGQGLRLIYYSQIVNDFQKGDIAEGYSVSREKKESFPLTVTSAQKNPTAFYLCASKGQHISDQPQHFGDGTRLSIL.

This clone occurred once. This chain links TRBV2 with TRBJ2-2; D is undetermined. V lost 7 bases, J lost 2 bases, and 11 bases lay in between. From germline, CDR1 is SNHLY and CDR2 FYNNEI. CDR3 length equals 14 residues. The CDR3 sequence is CASILGPNTGELFF. The CDR3 nucleotides read TGTGCCAGCATTCTAGGACCTAACACCGGGGAGCTGTTTTTT.

The chain couples TRBV29-1 to TRBJ2-1; 7 nucleotides match TRBD1. Germline CDR1 and CDR2: SQVTM and ANQGSEA. With 3 bases clipped from V and 9 bases from J, the junction kept 5 bases outside the gene matches. The CDR3 sequence is 12 residues long. The CDR3 nucleotides are TGCAGCGTTGAGCGTTGGGACAGTGAGCAGTTCTTC. Protein product: CSVERWDSEQFF.

The chain employs TRBV2 and TRBJ2-2; 11 bases match TRBD1. CDR1 and CDR2 from the germline V gene are SNHLY and FYNNEI. The CDR3 runs 14 residues. V gave up 10 bases and J gave up 2 bases; unmatched junction bases: 3. CDR3 nucleotides: TGTGCCAAAGGACAGGGGGCTAACACCGGGGAGCTGTTTTTT. This translates into CAKGQGANTGELFF.

J is TRBJ2-7 and V is TRBV7-6; 11 bases are shared with TRBD2. V lost 1 base and J lost 4; bases outside the gene matches: 12. Germline loops: CDR1 SGHVS, CDR2 FNYEAQ. The CDR3 sequence is 18 residues long. CDR3 nucleotides: TGTGCCAGCAGCTTAGGGATTAGCGGGGGGGCCGAGGTTTACGAGCAGTACTTC. Amino acids: CASSLGISGGAEVYEQYF.

This clone appeared a few times. The same CDR3 is also encoded by other DNA sequences in this sample. The chain employs TRBV5-1 and TRBJ2-3; 8 bases fit TRBD2. Germline CDR1 and CDR2: SGHRS and YFSETQ. Trimming removed 1 base from V and 1 base from J; junction bases left unmatched: 2. This CDR3 comprises 15 residues. The chain's CDR3 is CASSLRGLGTDTQYF. Written as DNA, the CDR3 is TGCGCCAGCAGCTTGCGGGGACTAGGCACAGATACGCAGTATTTT.

V is TRBV7-2 and J is TRBJ2-2; TRBD2 agrees at 8 bases. This CDR3 has 17 amino acids. After removal of 2 bases from V and 2 bases from J, the junction contained 7 bases not matched to a gene. Germline values: CDR1 SGHTA, CDR2 FQGNSA. In DNA, the CDR3 is TGTGCCAGCAGCTTACCCGATAGCGGGGTAAACACCGGGGAGCTGTTTTTT. Translating gives CASSLPDSGVNTGELFF. Looking up the rest from reference TRBV7-2 and TRBJ2-2 gives the full variable domain: GAGVSQSPSNKVTEKGKDVELRCDPISGHTALYWYRQSLGQGLEFLIYFQGNSAPDKSGLPSDRFSAERTGGSVSTLTIQRTQQEDSAVYLCASSLPDSGVNTGELFFGEGSRLTVL.

This sequence joins TRBV29-1 and TRBJ2-1; weak D call: TRBD1 (6 bases). V was cut by 3 bases and J by 0 bases, with 12 bases left in between. This CDR3 comprises 15 residues. CDR1 and CDR2 from the germline V gene are SQVTM and ANQGSEA. CDR3 coding DNA: TGCAGCGTTGATGGGCAGGGGAGCTCCTACAATGAGCAGTTCTTC. This translates into CSVDGQGSSYNEQFF.

CDR3 nucleotide sequence: TGTGCCCTGGAGGTTCGTAACACTGAAGCTTTCTTT. It codes for CALEVRNTEAFF. The rearrangement uses TRBV30 and TRBJ1-1; D gene uncertain. The CDR3 sequence is 12 residues long. Trimming cost V 8 bases and J 2 bases, with 12 bases left between them. CDR1 GTSNPN and CDR2 SVGIG come from the germline V gene (reference sequence). The full variable domain, its missing parts supplied by reference TRBV30 and TRBJ1-1, is SQTIHQWPATLVQPVGSPLSLECTVEGTSNPNLYWYRQAAGRGLQLLFYSVGIGQISSEVPQNLSASRPQDRQFILSSKKLLLSDSGFYLCALEVRNTEAFFGQGTRLTVV.

The rearrangement joins TRBV11-2 to TRBJ1-2, with D possibly matching TRBD1 (6 bases). The CDR3 covers 13 residues. Germline V gene lookup returns CDR1 SGHAT and CDR2 FQNNGV. Trimming removed 5 bases at V and 7 bases at J, with 14 bases between. The CDR3 here is CASSAQGIGGYTF. CDR3 bases: TGTGCCAGCAGCGCACAGGGTATCGGTGGCTACACCTTC. Full variable domain (rest looked up from reference TRBV11-2 and TRBJ1-2): EAGVAQSPRYKIIEKRQSVAFWCNPISGHATLYWYQQILGQGPKLLIQFQNNGVVDDSQLPKDRFSAERLKGVDSTLKIQPAKLEDSAVYLCASSAQGIGGYTFGSGTRLTVV.

This rearrangement joins TRBV5-1 to TRBJ2-3; 9 bases map to TRBD1. Germline CDR1 is SGHRS and CDR2 is YFSETQ. This CDR3 has 15 amino acids. V trimming: 5 bases; J trimming: 0 bases; junction bases outside the gene matches: 4. This CDR3 reads CASSPGQGSTDTQYF. CDR3 coding DNA: TGCGCCAGCAGTCCTGGACAGGGGAGCACAGATACGCAGTATTTT.

This clone was detected only a few times. The rearrangement uses TRBV2 and TRBJ2-7, with 8 bases identical to TRBD2. The trim removed 3 bases at V and 2 bases at J, leaving 6 bases unmatched. The CDR3 runs 15 residues. Germline CDR1 reads SNHLY; CDR2 reads FYNNEI. The CDR3 region has the DNA TGTGCCAGCAGTGACCCGGGGGGGCGGACCTACGAGCAGTACTTC. Translating it yields CASSDPGGRTYEQYF. The whole variable domain, filled in from reference TRBV2 and TRBJ2-7, reads EPEVTQTPSHQVTQMGQEVILRCVPISNHLYFYWYRQILGQKVEFLVSFYNNEISEKSEIFDDQFSVERPDGSNFTLKIRSTKLEDSAMYFCASSDPGGRTYEQYFGPGTRLTVT.

J is TRBJ1-2 and V is TRBV13; 7 bases are a match to TRBD1. Germline CDR1 and CDR2: PRHDT and FYEKMQ (reference sequence). CDR3 size: 14 residues. J was trimmed by 4 bases and V by 5 bases; bases with no gene match: 7. The CDR3 is CASSRGGETYGYTF. As DNA, the CDR3 is TGTGCCAGCAGCCGAGGGGGCGAGACCTATGGCTACACCTTC.

The sample holds a few counts of this clone. The chain recombines TRBV28 with TRBJ2-3, with a possible D match to TRBD2 (6 bases). Germline-derived CDR1 and CDR2 are MDHEN and SYDVKM. V shed 4 bases and J shed 1 base, with 12 bases lying between them. The CDR3 consists of 15 residues. In DNA form, the CDR3 reads TGTGCCAGCAGTTCGCGGGGCGCTGGCACAGATACGCAGTATTTT. As protein: CASSSRGAGTDTQYF.

The V gene is TRBV25-1, the J gene TRBJ2-7; D ambiguous. Germline loops: CDR1 MGHDK, CDR2 SYGVNS. The CDR3 consists of 12 residues. V lost 7 bases, J lost 5 bases, and 12 bases lay in between. The CDR3 loop reads CASTRDLHEQYF. In DNA form, the CDR3 reads TGTGCCAGCACCCGAGACCTCCACGAGCAGTACTTC.

This chain uses TRBV9 with TRBJ1-4; a possible D gene is TRBD1 (5 bases). Trimming took off 3 bases at V and 7 bases at J, with 16 bases between the two ends. The V gene's germline CDR1 is SGDLS and CDR2 YYNGEE. This CDR3 region has 15 residues. This chain's CDR3 is CASSAAGTAREKLFF. The DNA of the CDR3 is TGTGCCAGCAGCGCCGCCGGGACTGCTCGTGAAAAACTGTTTTTT.

The chain combines TRBV2 with TRBJ2-7; D is unresolved. Trimming removed 4 bases at V and 5 bases at J, with 9 bases between. Germline V gene lookup returns CDR1 SNHLY and CDR2 FYNNEI. The length of the CDR3 is 12 residues. The CDR3 here is CASSGEGHEQYF. CDR3 sequence (DNA): TGTGCCAGCAGTGGGGAAGGGCACGAGCAGTACTTC.

This clone was recorded once. The CDR3 bases are TGCGCCAGCAGCCTCGGACAGGGGAATAAGCAGTTCTTC. Protein: CASSLGQGNKQFF. This rearrangement joins TRBV4-1 to TRBJ2-1, with 9 bases aligning to TRBD1. V shed 4 bases and J 11 bases; nucleotides not matched to a gene: 6. The CDR3 runs 13 residues. Germline loops: CDR1 MGHRA, CDR2 YSYEKL.

CDR3 loop: CASSAGQVPLYTF. The CDR3 DNA reads TGTGCCAGCAGTGCGGGCCAGGTCCCTCTTTACACCTTC. V usage is TRBV25-1 and J usage is TRBJ1-2; no reliable D call. Germline lookup yields CDR1 MGHDK and CDR2 SYGVNS. CDR3 length: 13 residues. Trimming removed 4 bases from V and 11 bases from J, with 17 bases in between.

This clone turned up a few times. The genes are TRBV10-3 and TRBJ2-2; 7 bases are shared with TRBD1. Germline CDR1 and CDR2: ENHRY and SYGVKD. The J segment lost 5 bases and the V segment lost 6 bases, leaving 12 bases of the junction unmatched. This CDR3 is built from 16 residues. The CDR3 sequence: CAIRVGDRVDTGELFF. Here the CDR3 DNA reads TGTGCCATCAGAGTTGGAGACAGGGTGGATACCGGGGAGCTGTTTTTT.

This chain connects TRBV10-2 to TRBJ2-7; D call uncertain. The CDR3 contains 14 residues. Germline V lookup: CDR1 WSHSY, CDR2 SAAADI. Trimming left V 10 bases short and J 0 bases short, with 16 bases between. CDR3 protein: CAINPPGPSYEQYF. CDR3 nucleotide sequence: TGCGCCATCAATCCCCCAGGTCCCTCCTACGAGCAGTACTTC.

In regard to this clone: At one end, the junction sequence differs from germline, possibly due to a read error. The CDR3 here is CASRQGTGKASEAFF. CDR3 nucleotide sequence: TGCGCCAGCAGACAAGGGACAGGGAAGGCTTCTGAAGCTTTCTTT. V is TRBV4-3 and J is TRBJ1-1; 9 bases align to TRBD1. The germline V gene encodes CDR1 LGHNA and CDR2 YSLEER. The length of the CDR3 is 15 residues.

The chain uses TRBV29-1 and TRBJ1-1; D is unclear. The CDR3 length is 13 residues. V lost 2 bases to trimming and J lost 0 bases, with 7 bases between them. The V gene's germline CDR1 is SQVTM and CDR2 ANQGSEA. CDR3 nucleotide sequence: TGCAGCGTTGAAATGACACTGAACACTGAAGCTTTCTTT. Translated, it gives CSVEMTLNTEAFF.

This clone has more than one count but fewer than ten. The chain is built from TRBV5-1 and TRBJ1-2; D gene uncertain. Trimming stripped 4 bases from V and 2 bases from J, with 15 bases between. The CDR3 consists of 15 residues. Looked up from germline, CDR1 is SGHRS and CDR2 is YFSETQ. The CDR3 bases are TGCGCCAGCAGCCGTGGGAACGGAAGGAACTATGGCTACACCTTC. This codes for CASSRGNGRNYGYTF.

This clone was recorded only once. The V call is TRBV4-1, the J call TRBJ2-3; 10 bases match TRBD2. The germline CDR1 and CDR2 sequences are MGHRA and YSYEKL. V was clipped by 4 bases and J by 3 bases; unmatched bases: 4. This CDR3 contains 15 residues. The CDR3 sequence: CASSRVAGGTDTQYF. The CDR3 DNA follows: TGCGCCAGCAGCCGAGTAGCGGGGGGAACAGATACGCAGTATTTT.